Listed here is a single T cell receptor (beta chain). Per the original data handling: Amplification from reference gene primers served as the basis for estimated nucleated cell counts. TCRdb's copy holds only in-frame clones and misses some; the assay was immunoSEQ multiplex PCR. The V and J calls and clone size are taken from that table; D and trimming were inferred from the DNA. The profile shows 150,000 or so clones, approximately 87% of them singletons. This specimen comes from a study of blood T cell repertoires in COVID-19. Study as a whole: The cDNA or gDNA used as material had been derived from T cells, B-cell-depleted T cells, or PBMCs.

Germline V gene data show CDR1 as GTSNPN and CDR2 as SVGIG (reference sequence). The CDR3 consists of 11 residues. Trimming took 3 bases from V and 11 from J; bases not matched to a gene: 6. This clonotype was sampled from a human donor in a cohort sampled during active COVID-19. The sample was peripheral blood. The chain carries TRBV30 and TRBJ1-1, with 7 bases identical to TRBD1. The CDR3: CAWSLGQEAFF. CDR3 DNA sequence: TGTGCCTGGAGCCTAGGACAGGAGGCTTTCTTT. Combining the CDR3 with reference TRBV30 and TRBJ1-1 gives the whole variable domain SQTIHQWPATLVQPVGSPLSLECTVEGTSNPNLYWYRQAAGRGLQLLFYSVGIGQISSEVPQNLSASRPQDRQFILSSKKLLLSDSGFYLCAWSLGQEAFFGQGTRLTVV.